These T cell receptor beta chains were read from a single sample in a study of OX40 agonist ivuxolimab in advanced cancers. Repertoires were generated with immunoSEQ multiplex PCR, while TCRdb's copy carries only in-frame clones and drops some. The sample includes roughly 71,000 clones, 70% to 85% of them seen just once. The sequencing here drew on CD4+ or CD8+ T cells sorted from blood, taken in a trial of the OX40 agonist ivuxolimab. The receptor source for this set is an adult with an advanced solid tumor such as melanoma, head and neck, liver or kidney cancer. CDR3s include the opening cysteine and the closing phenylalanine or tryptophan. A D gene is named only where the DNA matches it firmly. For some rows the clone size is stated as once, few or many, or as a class when expanded; others skip it.

d_call	v_call	clone_size	j_call	cdr3_nt	cdr3_aa
TRBD1	TRBV30	-	TRBJ1-2	TGTGCCTGGAAAAAACAGGGGGCAGGTGGCTACACCTTC	CAWKKQGAGGYTF
-	TRBV27	-	TRBJ1-1	TGTGCCAGTTCTCGGGCAGGGCGAAGCACTGAAGCTTTCTTT	CASSRAGRSTEAFF
TRBD1	TRBV2	-	TRBJ1-1	TGTGCCAGCAGAGCGACAGGGAGGGGGGACACTGAAGCTTTCTTT	CASRATGRGDTEAFF
TRBD2	TRBV6-4	-	TRBJ2-3	TGTGCCACCCACAACGTTACTTTAGCGGGACAAAGCACAGATACGCAGTATTTT	CATHNVTLAGQSTDTQYF
-	TRBV7-2	-	TRBJ2-3	TGTGCCAGCAGCTTGACAGAAAGCACAGATACGCAGTATTTT	CASSLTESTDTQYF
TRBD2	TRBV27	-	TRBJ2-7	TGTGCCAGCAGCCGGACTAGCGGAAAGTACGAGCAGTACTTC	CASSRTSGKYEQYF
TRBD1	TRBV25-1	-	TRBJ1-1	TGTGCCAGCAGTGGCTCCGGGACAGGGGAAACTGAAGCTTTCTTT	CASSGSGTGETEAFF
TRBD1	TRBV29-1	-	TRBJ2-3	TGCAGCGTTGAAAAAGGGTTTGAGGGGGCGAGCACAGATACGCAGTATTTT	CSVEKGFEGASTDTQYF
-	TRBV11-2	-	TRBJ2-5	TGTGCCAGCAGCTTAGAACAGTCGGAGACCCAGTACTTC	CASSLEQSETQYF
-	TRBV15	-	TRBJ1-3	TGTGCCACCAGCAGAGATCTGGTTTCTGGAAACACCATATATTTT	CATSRDLVSGNTIYF
TRBD2	TRBV4-3	-	TRBJ2-3	TGCGCCAGCAGCCCGATAGCGGGAGTAACAGATACGCAGTATTTT	CASSPIAGVTDTQYF
-	TRBV19	-	TRBJ1-1	TGTGCCAGTAGTTCCGATTCAGGGGTGGGAGAGACTGAAGCTTTCTTT	CASSSDSGVGETEAFF
TRBD1	TRBV5-1	few	TRBJ2-2	TGCGCCAGCAGCCCGCGGACAGGGGACACCGGGGAGCTGTTTTTT	CASSPRTGDTGELFF
TRBD1	TRBV7-2	-	TRBJ1-5	TGTGCCAGCAGCTTTTACCAGGGGGCCGAGGGCAATCAGCCCCAGCATTTT	CASSFYQGAEGNQPQHF
-	TRBV7-3	-	TRBJ2-6	TGTGCCAGCAGCGTCCCTGGGGCCAACGTCCTGACTTTC	CASSVPGANVLTF
TRBD1	TRBV7-8	once	TRBJ1-2	TGTGCCAGCAGCTTCGGACAGGGGGCCGGTGGCTACACCTTC	CASSFGQGAGGYTF
-	TRBV19	-	TRBJ2-3	TGTGCCAGTAGTAGTCAGAGGTCAAGCGGTGCTAGCACAGATACGCAGTATTTT	CASSSQRSSGASTDTQYF
-	TRBV11-3	-	TRBJ2-5	TGTGCCAGCAGCTTATCAGGGAATCAAGAGACCCAGTACTTC	CASSLSGNQETQYF
-	TRBV19	-	TRBJ2-7	TGTGCCAGTAGTATCGCACCCGACAGCTACGAGCAGTACTTC	CASSIAPDSYEQYF
TRBD1	TRBV29-1	-	TRBJ2-7	TGCAGCGTTCAGACAGGGAGTGAGCAGTACTTC	CSVQTGSEQYF
-	TRBV7-5	-	TRBJ2-5	TGTGCCAGAAGCGTCCCCCATATTGAGCGGGGCGGAGAGACCCAGTACTTC	CARSVPHIERGGETQYF
TRBD2	TRBV6-5	-	TRBJ2-3	TGTGCCAGCAGTTACCGCGGGAGGGCGGGGGATACGCAGTATTTT	CASSYRGRAGDTQYF
TRBD2	TRBV5-4	-	TRBJ2-7	TGTGCCAGCAGCCGATCTCGTAGCGGGGAACTCTCCTACGAGCAGTACTTC	CASSRSRSGELSYEQYF
TRBD1	TRBV5-1	-	TRBJ1-1	TGCGCCAGCAGCCTACCGGGACAGGGGAACACTGAAGCTTTCTTT	CASSLPGQGNTEAFF
TRBD1	TRBV27	-	TRBJ2-2	TGTGCCAGCAGTTTGAGACAGGGGTTCGGGGAGCTGTTTTTT	CASSLRQGFGELFF